The T cell receptor (beta chain) described here comes from a study of T cells in Graves' hyperthyroidism and ophthalmopathy. The CDR3 is made up of 18 amino acids. CDR1 MNHNS and CDR2 SASEGT come from the germline V gene. With 4 bases clipped from V and 4 bases from J, the junction kept 13 bases outside the gene matches. Regions amplified from RNA transcripts were the TCR beta CDR3 regions. A set of HTBI primers served as the primers for a first-round RT-PCR of the TCR CDR3. TCRdb called the multiplex PCR reads again in MiXCR, with one record for every CDR3 protein. The sample includes a few hundred thousand distinct CDR3 sequences, 13% seen only once; the top ten take 9.2%. A single count supports this clonotype.

The sequence was obtained from a young woman with Graves' hyperthyroidism. The chain is built from TRBV6-1 and TRBJ2-2, with TRBD2 matching over 9 bases. Material for sequencing was blood. CDR3 in DNA: TGTGCCAGCAGTGGGCGGAGCGGGGGGTCGGGCCTCACCGGGGAGCTGTTTTTT. Residues: CASSGRSGGSGLTGELFF.